This entry concerns a single T cell receptor beta chain. Its specificity is unknown. Germline V gene sequence: CDR1 SGDLS, CDR2 YYNGEE. The trim removed 0 bases at V and 5 bases at J, leaving 0 bases unmatched. This CDR3 contains 13 residues. The source of the sample is a study of long-term antiretroviral therapy in people with HIV. Study as a whole: Sampling started about a decade before the 2015 immediate-ART recommendation.

The study's findings and limits: It was observed that HIV repertoires exhibited narrower CDR3 length ranges than controls. Repertoire composition at all time points was dominated by clones that had expanded before ART.

The libraries were made with immunoSEQ v3.0 at survey level. Some clones are missing from TCRdb's copy, which holds only in-frame ones; the method was immunoSEQ multiplex PCR. The table includes some 13,000 clones, around 77% detected once. The chain couples TRBV9 to TRBJ1-1; TRBD1 matches 8 bases. The TCR originated in a woman in her late teens or twenties with HIV. Specimen: unsorted PBMCs, collected 1.3 years after starting antiretroviral therapy. The CDR3 loop is CASSVGTGTEAFF. CDR3 DNA sequence: TGTGCCAGCAGCGTAGGGACAGGGACTGAAGCTTTCTTT.